This T cell receptor (beta chain) was identified in a study of blood T cell repertoires in COVID-19. Sequencing was performed with immunoSEQ multiplex PCR; in TCRdb, only in-frame clones are kept and a portion is missing. This table has about 140,000 clones, about nine tenths appearing once. V shed 0 bases and J 7 bases; nucleotides not matched to a gene: 8. Germline-derived CDR1 and CDR2 are SGDLS and YYNGEE. The CDR3 has 15 residues. This receptor was taken from a man aged 45-65 years with active COVID-19. V and J are TRBV9 and TRBJ2-7; 9 nucleotides agree with TRBD2. Sequencing was done on a sample of peripheral blood. The CDR3 DNA reads TGTGCCAGCAGCGTAGTGGCTAGCGGGGACTCGGAGCAGTACTTC. Protein product: CASSVVASGDSEQYF. The complete variable domain, with remaining parts taken from reference TRBV9 and TRBJ2-7, reads DSGVTQTPKHLITATGQRVTLRCSPRSGDLSVYWYQQSLDQGLQFLIQYYNGEERAKGNILERFSAQQFPDLHSELNLSSLELGDSALYFCASSVVASGDSEQYFGPGTRLTVT.